This TCR beta chain is drawn from a study of cytomegalovirus exposure and HLA in healthy donors. General study findings and limits: The study carried out a later analysis of TCR beta sequences. It associated roughly 17,000 of them with specific HLA alleles at a false discovery rate of 0.05.

PCR was performed using 60 Vbeta and 13 Jbeta primers. Libraries were prepared by immunoSEQ multiplex PCR; TCRdb keeps only in-frame clonotypes and omits some of them. The sample lists roughly 58,000 clones; about 83% were seen once. A word on this clone: The antigen remains unidentified.

The clonotype comes from a human donor in good health. The sample was PBMCs.

CDR3 nucleotides: TGTGCCAGCAGCCACCAGGGGTCCAGGTACGAGCAGTACTTC. It translates to CASSHQGSRYEQYF. The chain carries TRBV5-4 and TRBJ2-7, with D perhaps matching TRBD1 (6 bases). The V gene lost 4 bases and the J gene lost 4 bases, with 15 bases spanning the gap. Germline CDR1 is SGHNT and CDR2 is YYREEE (reference sequence). There are 14 residues in the CDR3.